The subject of this entry is one T cell receptor beta chain. The data originate from a study of OX40 agonist ivuxolimab in advanced cancers. Assay used: immunoSEQ multiplex PCR; TCRdb lists only in-frame clones, some missing. This sample has about 150,000 clones; 85% to 95% occur once, and the top ten carry 0.9% to 1.2%. CDR1 is SGHRS, CDR2 YFSETQ, per germline. CDR3 length equals 13 residues. Trimming took 4 bases from V and 6 from J, leaving 13 bases between them. The V gene is TRBV5-1, the J gene TRBJ2-5, with D perhaps TRBD2 (5 bases). The sequence was obtained from an adult with an advanced solid tumor such as melanoma, head and neck, liver or kidney cancer. The material sequenced was CD4+ or CD8+ T cells sorted from blood, taken in a trial of the OX40 agonist ivuxolimab. The chain's CDR3 is CASSPPGLKTQYF. The CDR3 DNA reads as TGCGCCAGCAGCCCCCCGGGATTAAAGACCCAGTACTTC.